One T cell receptor beta chain is described in this entry. Its antigen is unidentified. The data were taken from a study of shared clonotypes between healthy human individuals. Findings and caveats of the study: Inspection by rarefaction showed sorted-subset sequencing to be incomplete despite large depth.

Researchers divided each subset's genomic DNA evenly across several immunoSEQ plates. The repertoire was sequenced with immunoSEQ multiplex PCR; TCRdb's copy has only in-frame clones and lacks some. The profile shows more than 550,000 clones, around 90% of them singletons. The V end lost 2 bases, the J end lost 4 bases, and 13 bases lay between the germline ends. The CDR3 totals 15 residues. Germline V gene lookup returns CDR1 ENHRY and CDR2 SYGVKD. The sample consisted of memory CD8+ T cells from PBMCs. Subset here: CD45RO+ cells pooled with CCR7-negative TemRA cells. The rearrangement uses TRBV10-3 and TRBJ2-3, with D uncertain. This clonotype was obtained from a man younger than 35 in good health. Some clones in this sample may be carry-over from other donors' samples. CDR3 nucleotide sequence: TGTGCCATCAGTGAGCCATCGCCGGTGGCAGATACGCAGTATTTT. Translated: CAISEPSPVADTQYF.